This TCR beta chain is drawn from a study of T-cell reconstitution after alpha-beta-depleted transplantation in children. As concerns this clonotype: Antigen unknown.

Study observations and caveats: Surviving thymic progenitors and recipient T cells were the source of high TCRbeta diversity at day 60 in some patients.

The library targeted TCRbeta and was prepared with unique molecular identifiers. TCRdb redid the calling of the PCR reads with MiXCR, one entry per CDR3 protein. The table shows 700,000 to 850,000 distinct CDR3 sequences, with about 15% occurring only once. The material sequenced was PBMCs, mostly from graft donor cells, taken 360 days after TCRalphabeta/CD19-depleted stem cell transplant. The receptor comes from a male patient younger than 18 who had a stem cell transplant for acute lymphoblastic leukemia, so the T cells may come from the graft donor.

Written as DNA, the CDR3 is TGTGCCAGCAGCCCCGTGACTGGGGGAGCGGGGGCCACAGATACGCAGTATTTT. Its translation: CASSPVTGGAGATDTQYF. The chain employs TRBV7-3 and TRBJ2-3; TRBD2 matches at 8 bases. CDR1 and CDR2 (germline): SGHTA, FQGTGA. V shed 5 bases and J 2 bases; nucleotides not matched to a gene: 15. This CDR3 is built from 18 residues.